The 15 T cell receptor beta chains in this list originate from one sample, sequenced in a study of identical twins. TCRdb reprocessed the 5' RACE reads with MiXCR, giving one entry per CDR3 protein. The table has around 280,000 distinct CDR3 sequences, roughly 8.6% seen once. This sample also appeared in a second study, on yellow fever vaccine responses in identical twins.

The sample taken for sequencing was memory (CD45RO+) T cells sorted from blood. These receptors all come from a woman aged 18 to 35 in good health.

The chain is built from TRBV7-7 and TRBJ2-4; unclear D gene. The V end was cut by 6 bases, the J end by 3 bases, with 6 bases between. Germline V gene lookup returns CDR1 SSHAT and CDR2 FNYEAQ (reference sequence). The CDR3 is made up of 12 amino acids. The CDR3 DNA reads as TGTGCCAGCAGACCCCGCAAAAACATTCAGTACTTC. Encoded protein: CASRPRKNIQYF.

This clonotype appeared many times. The genes are TRBV10-3 and TRBJ2-5; tentative D call: TRBD2 (6 bases). Germline lookup yields CDR1 ENHRY and CDR2 SYGVKD. The CDR3 spans 13 residues. Between the trimmed V and J ends, which lost 10 bases and 5 bases, there was a span of 17 bases. CDR3 protein: CATLGVGGETQYF. CDR3 DNA sequence: TGTGCCACCCTGGGAGTGGGAGGCGAGACCCAGTACTTC.

This clonotype was recorded a few times. CDR3: CASSDSGRGAEAFF. CDR3 in DNA: TGTGCCAGCAGTGACTCGGGAAGGGGGGCTGAAGCTTTCTTT. This chain uses TRBV6-4 with TRBJ1-1; possibly TRBD1 for D (6 bases). This CDR3 spans 14 amino acids. Germline V gene lookup returns CDR1 MRHNA and CDR2 SNTAGT. Deletions cut 0 bases from V and 6 bases from J, with 11 bases between.

Many counts were recorded for this clonotype. The chain joins TRBV25-1 to TRBJ2-5, with 9 bases matching TRBD1. The trim removed 4 bases at V and 6 bases at J, leaving 9 bases unmatched. CDR1 and CDR2 from the germline V gene are MGHDK and SYGVNS. The CDR3 extends over 15 amino acids. The CDR3 is CASSAQGQGGKTQYF. CDR3 DNA: TGTGCCAGCAGTGCCCAGGGACAGGGTGGAAAGACCCAGTACTTC.

This clonotype appeared a few times. DNA of the CDR3: TGCAGTGCTAGGGGACCAATCTACAATGAGCAGTTCTTC. Its translation is CSARGPIYNEQFF. The V and J genes are TRBV20-1 and TRBJ2-1, with D possibly called TRBD1 or TRBD2 (5 bases each). This CDR3 has 13 residues. Deletions cut 3 bases from V and 3 bases from J, with 9 bases between. Germline V CDR1 and CDR2: DFQATT, SNEGSKA (reference sequence).

This clonotype appeared a few times. The gene calls are TRBV20-1 and TRBJ1-1; D is perhaps TRBD1 (6 bases). Germline lookup yields CDR1 DFQATT and CDR2 SNEGSKA (reference sequence). The CDR3 is 14 amino acids. V was clipped by 3 bases and J by 4 bases, with 15 bases between them. CDR3 in DNA: TGCAGTGCTAGTTGGTTGGACAGTGGCACTGAAGCTTTCTTT. It encodes CSASWLDSGTEAFF.

The table lists this clonotype with a few counts. V and J are TRBV20-1 and TRBJ1-1; D is undetermined. From germline, CDR1 is DFQATT and CDR2 SNEGSKA (reference sequence). The CDR3 consists of 13 residues. Trimming cost V 3 bases and J 5 bases, with 13 bases left between them. The CDR3 sequence is CSASQPAPTEAFF. CDR3 sequence (DNA): TGCAGTGCTAGTCAGCCAGCGCCAACTGAAGCTTTCTTT.

Only a few counts were recorded for this clonotype. The chain joins TRBV5-6 to TRBJ1-1, with D tentatively TRBD1 (5 bases). V was clipped by 4 bases and J by 4 bases, with 14 bases between them. The CDR3 extends over 14 amino acids. Germline V CDR1 and CDR2: SGHDT, YYEEEE. For the CDR3, the DNA is TGTGCCAGCAGCCCAGGGCGTCGTCGCACTGAAGCTTTCTTT. This encodes CASSPGRRRTEAFF.

This clonotype was counted between two and nine times. The chain joins TRBV5-6 to TRBJ2-1, with unresolved D. V lost 6 bases and J lost 7, with 14 bases in between. The length of the CDR3 is 13 residues. Germline CDR1 and CDR2: SGHDT and YYEEEE. CDR3 sequence: CASNPWVQNEQFF. As DNA, the CDR3 is TGTGCCAGCAACCCTTGGGTCCAGAATGAGCAGTTCTTC. Combining the CDR3 with reference TRBV5-6 and TRBJ2-1 gives the whole variable domain DAGVTQSPTHLIKTRGQQVTLRCSPKSGHDTVSWYQQALGQGPQFIFQYYEEEERQRGNFPDRFSGHQFPNYSSELNVNALLLGDSALYLCASNPWVQNEQFFGPGTRLTVL.

This chain uses TRBV19 with TRBJ2-4; D gene uncertain. This CDR3 spans 14 amino acids. The V end lost 1 base, the J end lost 3 bases, and 7 bases lay between the germline ends. CDR1 is LNHDA and CDR2 is SQIVND in the germline V gene (reference sequence). The DNA for the CDR3 is TGTGCCAGTAGTATAGCCTGGGGCAAAAACATTCAGTACTTC. Its protein product is CASSIAWGKNIQYF. The variable domain in full, with the rest retrieved from reference TRBV19 and TRBJ2-4, is DGGITQSPKYLFRKEGQNVTLSCEQNLNHDAMYWYRQDPGQGLRLIYYSQIVNDFQKGDIAEGYSVSREKKESFPLTVTSAQKNPTAFYLCASSIAWGKNIQYFGAGTRLSVL.

This chain links TRBV6-5 with TRBJ2-1, with a possible D match to TRBD2 (5 bases). The CDR3 covers 19 residues. The V end lost 0 bases, the J end lost 6 bases, and 24 bases lay between the germline ends. CDR1 and CDR2 (germline): MNHEY, SVGAGI. CDR3 sequence (DNA): TGTGCCAGCAGTTACTCGGCGACTATGGGATCCCCAAGCCTCAATGAGCAGTTCTTC. It specifies CASSYSATMGSPSLNEQFF.

This clonotype was seen ten or more times. Written as DNA, the CDR3 is TGCGCCAGCAGCCCCCAGACAGGGTCTACTGGGGCCAACGTCCTGACTTTC. Its translation: CASSPQTGSTGANVLTF. The gene calls are TRBV4-1 and TRBJ2-6; 7 bases match TRBD1. Germline CDR1 reads MGHRA; CDR2 reads YSYEKL. The V segment lost 4 bases and the J segment 2 bases; nucleotides outside the gene matches: 8. The CDR3 runs to 17 residues.

This clonotype has ten or more counts. The V and J genes are TRBV12-3 or TRBV12-4 and TRBJ1-5; D not resolved. This CDR3 region has 15 residues. V was trimmed by 6 bases and J by 6 bases, leaving 18 bases between them. Here the CDR3 DNA reads TGTGCCAGCAGCCCGACCAATCGCAAGGGTCAGCCCCAGCATTTT. This translates into CASSPTNRKGQPQHF.

This clonotype turned up a few times. This rearrangement joins TRBV29-1 to TRBJ1-1; a weak D match, TRBD1 (5 bases). V was pared by 5 bases and J by 3 bases, with 16 bases between. The V gene's germline CDR1 is SQVTM and CDR2 ANQGSEA. The CDR3 extends over 14 amino acids. Written as DNA, the CDR3 is TGCAGCGTTAGTCCGTCCCGGGGGGACACTGAAGCTTTCTTT. It specifies CSVSPSRGDTEAFF.

In its sample, this clonotype was seen a few times. The rearrangement links TRBV7-6 to TRBJ1-4; possible D gene TRBD1, 5 bases. The CDR3 spans 12 residues. The germline V gene has CDR1 SGHVS and CDR2 FNYEAQ. Trimming left V 5 bases short and J 10 bases short, with 11 bases between. CDR3 DNA: TGTGCCAGCAGCCCCTGGGGGGGAAAACTGTTTTTT. Protein sequence: CASSPWGGKLFF.